This record looks at one TCR beta chain sequence and its context. The method was immunoSEQ multiplex PCR; TCRdb's version includes in-frame clones alone and lacks a portion of them. The sample lists approximately 270,000 clones; roughly 91% were seen once. This sample is part of a study of blood T cell repertoires in COVID-19. Study-wide context: The United States, Italy and Spain provided the acute and convalescent COVID-19 samples.

Donors in Cohort 3 counted as recovered after two negative PCRs, clearance, or symptom resolution. Trimming at V came to 2 bases and at J to 7 bases, leaving 2 bases not matched to a gene. Per the germline V gene, CDR1 is LNHDA and CDR2 is SQIVND (reference sequence). CDR3 length equals 13 residues. Material: PBMCs or T cells enriched from blood (not recorded which). V is TRBV19 and J is TRBJ1-1; TRBD1 matches at 9 bases. The TCR was taken from a woman aged 60 to 75 who had recovered from COVID-19. The CDR3 sequence is CASSIRQGGEAFF. The CDR3, as DNA: TGTGCCAGTAGTATAAGACAGGGGGGTGAAGCTTTCTTT.